Listed here are 27 T cell receptor beta chains from one sample, sequenced in a study of blood T cell repertoires in COVID-19. Produced via immunoSEQ multiplex PCR; TCRdb's table is partial and in-frame only. The table includes tens of thousands of clones, roughly 90% detected once. What was sequenced was peripheral blood. The source of these receptors is a woman older than 75 with acute or convalescent COVID-19.

V gene TRBV2 combines with J gene TRBJ1-3, with TRBD1 matching over 8 bases. The CDR3 extends over 13 amino acids. The J segment lost 7 bases and the V segment lost 7 bases, leaving 6 bases of the junction unmatched. Germline V CDR1 and CDR2: SNHLY, FYNNEI. The DNA of the CDR3 is TGTGCCAGCACCCCGGACAGGGAGAACACCATATATTTT. It specifies CASTPDRENTIYF.

The V call is TRBV29-1, the J call TRBJ1-2, with 8 bases lining up with TRBD1. This CDR3 has 11 residues. CDR1 is SQVTM, CDR2 ANQGSEA, per germline. The V gene end was trimmed by 6 bases and the J gene end by 6 bases; junction bases not matched to a gene: 3. The CDR3 bases are TGCAGCGTCGGGACAGGTGATGGCTACACCTTC. Translating it yields CSVGTGDGYTF.

This chain joins TRBV7-9 and TRBJ2-7; 9 bases agree with TRBD1. CDR3 length: 14 residues. From germline, CDR1 is SEHNR and CDR2 FQNEAQ (reference sequence). Trimming removed 5 bases from V and 6 bases from J; junction bases left unmatched: 8. The CDR3 protein is CASSRGGTGTEQYF. The CDR3 DNA sequence: TGTGCCAGCAGCAGAGGGGGGACAGGGACCGAGCAGTACTTC. Full variable domain (missing parts from reference TRBV7-9 and TRBJ2-7): DTGVSQNPRHKITKRGQNVTFRCDPISEHNRLYWYRQTLGQGPEFLTYFQNEAQLEKSRLLSDRFSAERPKGSFSTLEIQRTEQGDSAMYLCASSRGGTGTEQYFGPGTRLTVT.

CDR3 DNA: TGTGCCAGCACCGGGACTAGCGGAAAAAACATTCAGTACTTC. Residues: CASTGTSGKNIQYF. The chain joins TRBV2 to TRBJ2-4; TRBD2 agrees at 11 bases. V dropped 7 bases and J dropped 4; count of bases not matched to a gene: 3. The CDR3 runs 14 residues. The germline CDR1 and CDR2 sequences are SNHLY and FYNNEI.

The gene calls are TRBV27 and TRBJ1-3; perhaps TRBD1 as D (6 bases). The V end was cut by 5 bases, the J end by 0 bases, with 14 bases between. CDR1 is MNHEY and CDR2 is SMNVEV in the germline V gene (reference sequence). The CDR3 totals 16 residues. This chain's CDR3 is CASSLQGTDSGNTIYF. In nucleotides, the CDR3 is TGTGCCAGCAGTCTACAGGGTACCGACTCTGGAAACACCATATATTTT.

The chain joins TRBV7-8 to TRBJ1-1, with D possibly TRBD1 on 6 matching bases. V lost 4 bases to trimming and J lost 6 bases, with 15 bases between them. This CDR3 contains 14 residues. Germline V gives CDR1 SGHVS, CDR2 FQNEAQ. CDR3 loop: CASSSWGGVSEAFF. The CDR3 DNA sequence: TGTGCCAGCAGCTCGTGGGGGGGCGTGTCTGAAGCTTTCTTT. Full variable domain (remainder filled in from reference TRBV7-8 and TRBJ1-1): GAGVSQSPRYKVAKRGQDVALRCDPISGHVSLFWYQQALGQGPEFLTYFQNEAQLDKSGLPSDRFFAERPEGSVSTLKIQRTQQEDSAVYLCASSSWGGVSEAFFGQGTRLTVV.

The chain carries TRBV7-2 and TRBJ1-1; the match to TRBD1 covers 8 bases. This CDR3 contains 15 residues. The V segment lost 5 bases and the J segment 1 base; nucleotides outside the gene matches: 6. Germline V gene data show CDR1 as SGHTA and CDR2 as FQGNSA. The DNA for the CDR3 is TGTGCCAGCAGCCCCAGACAGGGGTCGAACACTGAAGCTTTCTTT. Amino acid sequence: CASSPRQGSNTEAFF.

The V and J genes are TRBV3-1 (or the pseudogene TRBV3-2) and TRBJ2-7; D perhaps matches TRBD1 (6 bases). Germline loops: CDR1 LGHDT, CDR2 YNNKEL (reference sequence). CDR3 length equals 12 residues. Trimming took off 4 bases at V and 3 bases at J, with 7 bases between the two ends. As DNA, the CDR3 is TGTGCCAGCAGCCGAGGGGGCTACGAGCAGTACTTC. Amino acids: CASSRGGYEQYF.

J is TRBJ2-7 and V is TRBV25-1; D is ambiguous. Germline V gene data show CDR1 as MGHDK and CDR2 as SYGVNS. V lost 7 bases, J lost 2 bases, and 15 bases lay in between. This CDR3 contains 14 residues. CDR3 sequence reads: CASTSWQIAYEQYF. CDR3 DNA: TGTGCCAGCACCTCCTGGCAAATTGCCTACGAGCAGTACTTC.

The V call is TRBV5-1, the J call TRBJ2-2, with unresolved D. In germline, CDR1 is SGHRS, CDR2 YFSETQ. This CDR3 has 14 amino acids. With 3 bases removed from V and 4 bases from J, the gap between germline ends came to 10 bases. Written as DNA, the CDR3 is TGCGCCAGCAGCTCCCGCGGCGCCACCGGGGAGCTGTTTTTT. Translating it yields CASSSRGATGELFF. Looking up the rest from reference TRBV5-1 and TRBJ2-2 gives the full variable domain: KAGVTQTPRYLIKTRGQQVTLSCSPISGHRSVSWYQQTPGQGLQFLFEYFSETQRNKGNFPGRFSGRQFSNSRSEMNVSTLELGDSALYLCASSSRGATGELFFGEGSRLTVL.

This clone was observed once. This rearrangement joins TRBV30 to TRBJ1-6; D gene ambiguous. Germline V gives CDR1 GTSNPN, CDR2 SVGIG (reference sequence). Trimming took off 0 bases at V and 10 bases at J, with 10 bases between the two ends. The CDR3 loop spans 13 amino acids. The CDR3 DNA is TGTGCCTGGAGTGTAAGAGGGTCCTCACCCCTCCACTTT. Encoded protein: CAWSVRGSSPLHF.

The V call is TRBV3-1 (or the pseudogene TRBV3-2), the J call TRBJ2-1, with 9 nucleotides matching TRBD2. The CDR3 totals 13 residues. Germline V gene lookup returns CDR1 LGHDT and CDR2 YNNKEL (reference sequence). V lost 4 bases to trimming and J lost 8 bases; unmatched junction nucleotides: 3. The CDR3, as DNA: TGTGCCAGCAGCCTGGGACTAGCCGATGAGCAGTTCTTC. Its protein is CASSLGLADEQFF.

J is TRBJ2-1 and V is TRBV29-1, with D possibly matching TRBD2 (6 bases). Trimming stripped 3 bases from V and 4 bases from J, with 22 bases between. This CDR3 contains 17 residues. CDR1 SQVTM and CDR2 ANQGSEA come from the germline V gene. CDR3 amino acids: CSVEAGGSFYEYNEQFF. CDR3 nucleotide sequence: TGCAGCGTTGAGGCCGGGGGAAGCTTTTATGAGTACAATGAGCAGTTCTTC.

The gene calls are TRBV28 and TRBJ1-1; the D is unclear. Trimming took off 6 bases at V and 7 bases at J, with 18 bases between the two ends. This CDR3 has 14 amino acids. Germline values: CDR1 MDHEN, CDR2 SYDVKM. CDR3 bases: TGTGCCAGCAGACGGGGTGGGGTTGGAATTGAAGCTTTCTTT. Its protein product is CASRRGGVGIEAFF.

The rearrangement joins TRBV11-3 to TRBJ2-5, with D tentatively TRBD2 (6 bases). Germline CDR1 is SGHNT and CDR2 is YENEEA. The length of the CDR3 is 13 residues. Deletions cut 5 bases from V and 4 bases from J, with 11 bases between. The CDR3 loop is CASSPPAGETQYF. DNA of the CDR3: TGTGCCAGCAGCCCCCCAGCGGGAGAGACCCAGTACTTC.

This clone was detected a few times. The chain couples TRBV7-9 to TRBJ2-5; tentatively, D is TRBD2 (5 bases). The CDR3 runs to 13 residues. V was trimmed by 7 bases and J by 2 bases, leaving 11 bases between them. Germline V gene data show CDR1 as SEHNR and CDR2 as FQNEAQ (reference sequence). The CDR3, as DNA: TGTGCCAGCATCGATAAGCGGCAAGAGACCCAGTACTTC. Translated, it gives CASIDKRQETQYF.

The rearrangement links TRBV9 to TRBJ1-1, with 8 bases aligning to TRBD1. CDR1 SGDLS and CDR2 YYNGEE come from the germline V gene. The CDR3 sequence is 15 residues long. Losses at the gene ends were 4 bases for V and 3 bases for J; bases not matched to a gene: 8. CDR3: CASSSTRQGYTEAFF. CDR3 coding DNA: TGTGCCAGCAGCTCGACCCGACAGGGGTACACTGAAGCTTTCTTT.

The rearrangement uses TRBV29-1 and TRBJ2-7, with TRBD1 as a possible D gene (5 bases). V was pared by 6 bases and J by 2 bases, with 20 bases between. Germline V gene sequence: CDR1 SQVTM, CDR2 ANQGSEA. The CDR3 sequence is 15 residues long. The CDR3 protein is CSVRPTQGRTYEQYF. For the CDR3, the DNA is TGCAGCGTCCGTCCGACGCAGGGTAGAACCTACGAGCAGTACTTC.

The V call is TRBV9, the J call TRBJ2-1; 8 nucleotides match TRBD1. From germline, CDR1 is SGDLS and CDR2 YYNGEE. The CDR3 is 16 residues long. With 0 bases clipped from V and 5 bases from J, the junction kept 7 bases outside the gene matches. In DNA, the CDR3 is TGTGCCAGCAGCGTAGAGGGCAGGGGGCCGGACAATGAGCAGTTCTTC. Translation: CASSVEGRGPDNEQFF.

The gene calls are TRBV29-1 and TRBJ1-3; D remains ambiguous. The germline V and J ends were trimmed by 5 bases and 0 bases, with 17 bases remaining between them. The CDR3 spans 16 residues. The germline V gene encodes CDR1 SQVTM and CDR2 ANQGSEA. Here the CDR3 reads CSVLTRPNLSGNTIYF. In DNA, the CDR3 is TGCAGCGTTCTAACCCGTCCGAACCTCTCTGGAAACACCATATATTTT.

V gene TRBV19 combines with J gene TRBJ1-2; D uncertain. The germline CDR1 and CDR2 sequences are LNHDA and SQIVND (reference sequence). Trimming took 4 bases from V and 3 from J, leaving 15 bases between them. This CDR3 has 15 amino acids. The DNA for the CDR3 is TGTGCCAGTAGTACCCCGGCAAGCGGCCACTATGGCTACACCTTC. Translated: CASSTPASGHYGYTF.

The chain couples TRBV25-1 to TRBJ1-6; 7 bases fit TRBD1. V gave up 6 bases and J gave up 5 bases; unmatched junction bases: 4. This CDR3 spans 14 amino acids. Germline V gene lookup returns CDR1 MGHDK and CDR2 SYGVNS. CDR3 residues: CASRGTANNSPLHF. The CDR3 nucleotides read TGTGCCAGCAGGGGGACAGCCAATAATTCACCCCTCCACTTT.

This clone was counted between two and nine times. The chain recombines TRBV5-8 with TRBJ1-1, with D tentatively TRBD1 (5 bases). The ends were cut back, 0 bases at V and 4 bases at J, with 10 bases in the middle. Germline V lookup: CDR1 SGHTS, CDR2 YDEGEE. The CDR3 extends over 14 amino acids. CDR3: CASSLDRGVTEAFF. For the CDR3, the DNA is TGTGCCAGCAGCTTGGATCGGGGGGTCACTGAAGCTTTCTTT.

The genes are TRBV3-1 (or the pseudogene TRBV3-2) and TRBJ2-4; a possible D gene is TRBD2 (6 bases). V dropped 4 bases and J dropped 0 bases, with 10 bases sitting between them. CDR1 is LGHDT and CDR2 is YNNKEL in the germline V gene (reference sequence). CDR3 length: 15 amino acids. The CDR3 reads CASSPTGLAKNIQYF. In nucleotides, the CDR3 is TGTGCCAGCAGCCCTACGGGACTAGCCAAAAACATTCAGTACTTC.

The genes are TRBV5-1 and TRBJ2-6, with 11 bases identical to TRBD1. The length of the CDR3 is 19 residues. With V trimmed by 4 bases and J by 0 bases, 9 bases remained unmatched. The germline gives CDR1 SGHRS, CDR2 YFSETQ. The CDR3, as DNA: TGCGCCAGCAGCCTACTACCCGGGACAGGGGGCTCTGGGGCCAACGTCCTGACTTTC. The encoded protein is CASSLLPGTGGSGANVLTF.

V gene TRBV7-9 combines with J gene TRBJ2-7; D remains ambiguous. CDR3 length equals 14 residues. Trimming pared 2 bases from V and 5 bases from J, leaving 13 bases between. The germline V gene encodes CDR1 SEHNR and CDR2 FQNEAQ (reference sequence). This CDR3 is CASSLSQASDEQYF. For the CDR3, the DNA is TGTGCCAGCAGCTTATCGCAGGCGTCGGACGAGCAGTACTTC.

The CDR3 nucleotides are TGCGCCAGCAGCCAAGATCCACAGACCTATGGCTACACCTTC. Translating gives CASSQDPQTYGYTF. This sequence joins TRBV4-3 and TRBJ1-2; no clear D. This CDR3 has 14 residues. The V and J ends lost 0 bases and 4 bases respectively, with 9 bases between them. Germline V gives CDR1 LGHNA, CDR2 YSLEER.